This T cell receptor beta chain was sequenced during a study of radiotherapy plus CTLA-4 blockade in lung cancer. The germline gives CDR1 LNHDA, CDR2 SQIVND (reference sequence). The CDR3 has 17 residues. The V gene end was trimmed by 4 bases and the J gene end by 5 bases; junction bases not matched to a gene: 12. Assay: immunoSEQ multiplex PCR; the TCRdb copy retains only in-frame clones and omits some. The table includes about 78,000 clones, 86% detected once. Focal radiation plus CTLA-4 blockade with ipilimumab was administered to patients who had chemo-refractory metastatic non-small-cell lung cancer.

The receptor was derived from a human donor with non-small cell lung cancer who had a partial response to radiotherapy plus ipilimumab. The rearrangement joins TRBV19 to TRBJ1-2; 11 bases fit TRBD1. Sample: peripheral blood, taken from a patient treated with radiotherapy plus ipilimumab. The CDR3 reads CASSTRFPGQGEYGYTF. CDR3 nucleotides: TGTGCCAGTAGTACCAGATTTCCGGGACAGGGGGAATATGGCTACACCTTC.